Shown below are 30 T cell receptor beta chains from a single sample sequenced in a study of CXCR3-negative and CXCR3-positive naive CD8 T cells. UMI-labeled 5' RACE TRB cDNA libraries were prepared from the cells. TCRdb reanalyzed the 5' RACE reads, giving one entry per CDR3 protein sequence and no DNA. Its table lists roughly 41,000 distinct CDR3 sequences. Input material: memory CD8+ T cells from blood. The receptors derive from a human donor in good health. Some clones in this sample may be carry-over from other donors' samples.

V is TRBV15 and J is TRBJ2-2; TCRdb designates TRBD2, a call that cannot be tested without DNA. The germline V gene encodes CDR1 LNHNV and CDR2 YYDKDF (reference sequence). The CDR3 has 17 amino acids. Here the CDR3 reads CATSRAGEGPLAGELFF. The variable domain in full, completed from reference TRBV15 and TRBJ2-2, reads DAMVIQNPRYQVTQFGKPVTLSCSQTLNHNVMYWYQQKSSQAPKLLFHYYDKDFNNEADTPDNFQSRRPNTSFCFLDIRSPGLGDTAMYLCATSRAGEGPLAGELFFGEGSRLTVL.

The chain carries TRBV29-1 and TRBJ2-1; lacking DNA, the TRBD2 call made by TCRdb goes unchecked. CDR1 and CDR2 from the germline V gene are SQVTM and ANQGSEA. The CDR3 is made up of 13 amino acids. The CDR3 sequence: CSVEGRPNNEQFF.

The chain recombines TRBV28 with TRBJ2-5; the TCRdb call, TRBD1, lacks DNA for checking. The CDR3 is 14 amino acids. CDR1 is MDHEN, CDR2 SYDVKM, per germline. This CDR3 reads CATLERGPKETQYF.

The chain carries TRBV2 and TRBJ1-1; checking the TCRdb D call of TRBD1 is not possible without DNA. This CDR3 region has 15 residues. CDR1 SNHLY and CDR2 FYNNEI come from the germline V gene. The CDR3 sequence is CASSEAWGRSTEAFF. Drawing the rest from reference TRBV2 and TRBJ1-1, the complete variable domain is EPEVTQTPSHQVTQMGQEVILRCVPISNHLYFYWYRQILGQKVEFLVSFYNNEISEKSEIFDDQFSVERPDGSNFTLKIRSTKLEDSAMYFCASSEAWGRSTEAFFGQGTRLTVV.

Here the CDR3 reads CSVGDRYYGYTF. The chain recombines TRBV29-1 with TRBJ1-2; without DNA, the TCRdb call of TRBD1 cannot be checked. CDR3 length: 12 amino acids. Germline V CDR1 and CDR2: SQVTM, ANQGSEA.

The V call is TRBV7-9, the J call TRBJ2-7; the TRBD2 assignment by TCRdb is unverifiable without DNA. CDR3 length equals 14 residues. Germline V CDR1 and CDR2: SEHNR, FQNEAQ (reference sequence). CDR3 sequence: CASGSSPHPYEQYF.

The V call is TRBV29-1, the J call TRBJ2-7; lacking DNA, the TRBD1 call made by TCRdb goes unchecked. Germline V CDR1 and CDR2: SQVTM, ANQGSEA. The length of the CDR3 is 13 residues. The CDR3 spells CSVAGGRTYEQYF.

The genes are TRBV20-1 and TRBJ2-7; TCRdb's D call, TRBD1, is unchecked because there is no DNA. This CDR3 has 14 amino acids. Per germline, CDR1 DFQATT and CDR2 SNEGSKA (reference sequence). CDR3 region: CSARIWTGTYEQYF.

The V and J genes are TRBV10-1 and TRBJ2-1; lacking DNA, the TRBD1 call made by TCRdb goes unchecked. This CDR3 has 14 amino acids. CDR1 is WNHNN and CDR2 is SYGVQD in the germline V gene (reference sequence). CDR3 region: CASSRGSGPNEQFF.

The chain is built from TRBV29-1 and TRBJ2-7; the TRBD1 assignment by TCRdb is unverifiable without DNA. This CDR3 has 14 residues. Germline-derived CDR1 and CDR2 are SQVTM and ANQGSEA. The CDR3 region is CSVEPGGESYEQYF.

This chain joins TRBV5-5 and TRBJ2-7; TCRdb's D call, TRBD1, is unchecked because there is no DNA. This CDR3 spans 14 amino acids. Germline values: CDR1 SGHKS, CDR2 YYEKEE (reference sequence). The CDR3 here is CASSLTGFPYEQYF.

Frequency places this clonotype as medium-sized (0.01 to 0.1%). The chain has TRBV7-2 and TRBJ2-7; as DNA is missing, the TRBD1 call by TCRdb cannot be tested. This CDR3 has 15 residues. The germline CDR1 and CDR2 sequences are SGHTA and FQGNSA. CDR3 amino acids: CASSLVGQGNYEQYF.

The V and J genes are TRBV27 and TRBJ1-1. The germline V gene has CDR1 MNHEY and CDR2 SMNVEV (reference sequence). This CDR3 contains 12 residues. The CDR3 region is CASRQVNTEAFF.

The rearrangement links TRBV7-2 to TRBJ1-4; lacking DNA, the TRBD1 call made by TCRdb goes unchecked. The CDR3 consists of 17 residues. The germline V gene encodes CDR1 SGHTA and CDR2 FQGNSA. CDR3: CASSLVWDPKVDEKLFF.

The chain carries TRBV4-3 and TRBJ1-2. Germline V CDR1 and CDR2: LGHNA, YSLEER. The CDR3 has 16 amino acids. CDR3 region: CASSQAKLETLYGYTF.

The V call is TRBV20-1, the J call TRBJ2-3; TCRdb indicates TRBD2, and absent DNA this call remains unverified. CDR3 length: 14 amino acids. The germline V gene has CDR1 DFQATT and CDR2 SNEGSKA (reference sequence). This chain's CDR3 is CSVGLAGGPDTQYF.

The chain carries TRBV7-3 and TRBJ2-7; absent DNA, TCRdb's TRBD1 call cannot be checked. CDR3 length equals 13 residues. Germline assignment: CDR1 SGHTA and CDR2 FQGTGA. The CDR3 sequence: CASSPPGGGEQYF.

The V and J genes are TRBV29-1 and TRBJ1-1; TCRdb designates TRBD1, a call that cannot be tested without DNA. This CDR3 has 13 residues. Germline V lookup: CDR1 SQVTM, CDR2 ANQGSEA. The chain's CDR3 is CSAGVGSNTEAFF.

This rearrangement joins TRBV7-9 to TRBJ1-4. The germline V gene encodes CDR1 SEHNR and CDR2 FQNEAQ (reference sequence). The CDR3 has 14 amino acids. The CDR3: CASSLLQHGEKLFF.

The chain carries TRBV7-7 and TRBJ2-1; TCRdb indicates TRBD2, and absent DNA this call remains unverified. The length of the CDR3 is 13 residues. In germline, CDR1 is SSHAT, CDR2 FNYEAQ (reference sequence). The chain's CDR3 is CASSLGAGDEQFF.

This sequence joins TRBV29-1 and TRBJ2-7; the TCRdb D gene call, TRBD1, has no DNA to confirm it. The germline CDR1 and CDR2 sequences are SQVTM and ANQGSEA. The CDR3 has 13 residues. Here the CDR3 reads CSALSLGVYEQYF.

V usage is TRBV6-2 or TRBV6-3 and J usage is TRBJ2-1; without DNA, the TCRdb call of TRBD1 cannot be checked. CDR1 is MNHEY, CDR2 SVGEGT, per germline. This CDR3 has 14 residues. The CDR3 loop reads CANSEGGGIDEQFF.

V usage is TRBV14 and J usage is TRBJ2-7; TCRdb returns TRBD2, unconfirmable since there is no DNA. The length of the CDR3 is 17 residues. Looked up from germline, CDR1 is SGHDN and CDR2 is FVKESK. CDR3 protein: CASSQAYLDSALHEQYF.

The chain combines TRBV29-1 with TRBJ2-3; TCRdb lists TRBD1, though no DNA is available to test this call. The length of the CDR3 is 17 residues. Germline CDR1 SQVTM, CDR2 ANQGSEA. This chain's CDR3 is CSVDSVRGQGTADTQYF.

The rearrangement links TRBV4-3 to TRBJ2-7; the TCRdb call, TRBD2, lacks DNA for checking. The V gene's germline CDR1 is LGHNA and CDR2 YSLEER. The CDR3 is 15 amino acids. CDR3: CASSQGLAGAYEQYF.

The chain couples TRBV14 to TRBJ2-7; with no DNA, the TCRdb D assignment of TRBD1 cannot be verified. Germline V CDR1 and CDR2: SGHDN, FVKESK. The CDR3 is 19 amino acids. CDR3 sequence reads: CASSQDLTSYRGDTYEQYF.

The V gene is TRBV2, the J gene TRBJ2-5; TCRdb selects TRBD2, and the lack of DNA leaves this call unchecked. This CDR3 has 15 residues. Per the germline V gene, CDR1 is SNHLY and CDR2 is FYNNEI. CDR3 residues: CASSRLAGTQETQYF. Full variable domain (remainder filled in from reference TRBV2 and TRBJ2-5): EPEVTQTPSHQVTQMGQEVILRCVPISNHLYFYWYRQILGQKVEFLVSFYNNEISEKSEIFDDQFSVERPDGSNFTLKIRSTKLEDSAMYFCASSRLAGTQETQYFGPGTRLLVL.

CDR3 protein: CASSQVLAGAQETQYF. The chain employs TRBV14 and TRBJ2-5; checking the TCRdb D call of TRBD1 is not possible without DNA. CDR1 is SGHDN and CDR2 is FVKESK in the germline V gene. The CDR3 covers 16 residues.

The chain joins TRBV7-9 to TRBJ2-3; with no DNA, the TCRdb D assignment of TRBD2 cannot be verified. The CDR3 is made up of 15 amino acids. In germline, CDR1 is SEHNR, CDR2 FQNEAQ (reference sequence). The CDR3 sequence is CASSSGTSLSDTQYF.

The J gene is TRBJ1-2, the V gene TRBV29-1. Germline-derived CDR1 and CDR2 are SQVTM and ANQGSEA. The CDR3 loop spans 13 amino acids. The CDR3 spells CSVERQLNYGYTF.